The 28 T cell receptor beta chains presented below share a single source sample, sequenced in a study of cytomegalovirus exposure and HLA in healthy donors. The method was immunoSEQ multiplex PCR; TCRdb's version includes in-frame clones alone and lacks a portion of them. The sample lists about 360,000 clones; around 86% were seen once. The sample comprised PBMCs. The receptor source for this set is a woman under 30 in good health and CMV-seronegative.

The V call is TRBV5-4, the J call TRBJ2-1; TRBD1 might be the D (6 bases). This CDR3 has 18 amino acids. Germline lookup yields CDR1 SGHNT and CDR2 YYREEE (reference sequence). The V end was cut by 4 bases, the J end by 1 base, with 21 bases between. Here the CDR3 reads CASSRLASGTRSYNEQFF. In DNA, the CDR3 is TGTGCCAGCAGCCGCTTAGCCTCAGGGACAAGGTCCTACAATGAGCAGTTCTTC. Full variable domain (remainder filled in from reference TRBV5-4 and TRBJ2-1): ETGVTQSPTHLIKTRGQQVTLRCSSQSGHNTVSWYQQALGQGPQFIFQYYREEENGRGNFPPRFSGLQFPNYSSELNVNALELDDSALYLCASSRLASGTRSYNEQFFGPGTRLTVL.

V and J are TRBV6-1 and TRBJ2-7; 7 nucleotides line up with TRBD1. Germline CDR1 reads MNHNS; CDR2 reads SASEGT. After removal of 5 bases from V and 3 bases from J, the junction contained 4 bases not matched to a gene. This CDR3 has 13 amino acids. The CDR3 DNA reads TGTGCCAGCAGTACAGGGGTTGGCTACGAGCAGTACTTC. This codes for CASSTGVGYEQYF.

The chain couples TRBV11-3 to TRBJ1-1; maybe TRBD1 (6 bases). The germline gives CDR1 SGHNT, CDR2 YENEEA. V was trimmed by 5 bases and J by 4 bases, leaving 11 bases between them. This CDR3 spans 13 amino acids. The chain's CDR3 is CASSLRGSTEAFF. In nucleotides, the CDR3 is TGTGCCAGCAGCCTCAGGGGCTCCACTGAAGCTTTCTTT.

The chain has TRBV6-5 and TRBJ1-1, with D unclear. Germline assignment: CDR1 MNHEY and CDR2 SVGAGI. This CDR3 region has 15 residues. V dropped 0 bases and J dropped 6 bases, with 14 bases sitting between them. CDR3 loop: CASSYSNRGFSEAFF. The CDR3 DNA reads TGTGCCAGCAGTTACTCGAACCGGGGTTTCTCTGAAGCTTTCTTT.

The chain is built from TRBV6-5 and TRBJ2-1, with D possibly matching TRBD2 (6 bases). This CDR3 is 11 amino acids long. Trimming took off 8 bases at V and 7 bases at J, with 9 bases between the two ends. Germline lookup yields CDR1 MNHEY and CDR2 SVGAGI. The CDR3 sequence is CASSGGNEQFF. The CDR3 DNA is TGTGCCAGCTCAGGAGGGAATGAGCAGTTCTTC.

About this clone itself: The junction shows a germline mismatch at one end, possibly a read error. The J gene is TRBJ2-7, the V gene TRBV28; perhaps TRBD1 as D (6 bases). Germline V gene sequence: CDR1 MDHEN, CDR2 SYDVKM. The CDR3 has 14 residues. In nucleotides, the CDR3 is TGTGCCAGCAGTTTACTACAGGGACCCTACGGGCAGTACTTC. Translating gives CASSLLQGPYGQYF.

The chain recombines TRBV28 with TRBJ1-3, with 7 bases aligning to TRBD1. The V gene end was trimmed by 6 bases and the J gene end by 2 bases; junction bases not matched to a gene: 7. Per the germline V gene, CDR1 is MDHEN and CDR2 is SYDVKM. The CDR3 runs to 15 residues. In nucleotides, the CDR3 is TGTGCCAGCAGCCTTTCACAGGGGACTGGAAACACCATATATTTT. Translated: CASSLSQGTGNTIYF. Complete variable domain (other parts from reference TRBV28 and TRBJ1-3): DVKVTQSSRYLVKRTGEKVFLECVQDMDHENMFWYRQDPGLGLRLIYFSYDVKMKEKGDIPEGYSVSREKKERFSLILESASTNQTSMYLCASSLSQGTGNTIYFGEGSWLTVV.

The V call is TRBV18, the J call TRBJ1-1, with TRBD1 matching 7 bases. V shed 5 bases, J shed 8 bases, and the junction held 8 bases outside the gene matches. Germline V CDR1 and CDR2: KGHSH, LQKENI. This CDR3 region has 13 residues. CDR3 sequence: CASSAGTAKEAFF. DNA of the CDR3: TGTGCCAGCTCAGCCGGGACAGCCAAGGAAGCTTTCTTT.

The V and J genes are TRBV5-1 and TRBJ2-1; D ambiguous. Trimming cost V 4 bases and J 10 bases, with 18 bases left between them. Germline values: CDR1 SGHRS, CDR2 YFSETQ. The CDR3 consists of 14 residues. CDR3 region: CASSPPETAQEQFF. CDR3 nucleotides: TGCGCCAGCAGCCCCCCGGAGACCGCTCAGGAGCAGTTCTTC.

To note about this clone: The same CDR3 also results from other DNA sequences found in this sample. CDR3 nucleotide sequence: TGTGCCAGCAGCCCGAGCTACGAGCAGTACTTC. This codes for CASSPSYEQYF. The chain has TRBV7-8 and TRBJ2-7, with D unclear. V was pared by 5 bases and J by 3 bases, with 5 bases between. This CDR3 is 11 amino acids long. The V gene's germline CDR1 is SGHVS and CDR2 FQNEAQ. The full variable domain, completed using reference TRBV7-8 and TRBJ2-7, is GAGVSQSPRYKVAKRGQDVALRCDPISGHVSLFWYQQALGQGPEFLTYFQNEAQLDKSGLPSDRFFAERPEGSVSTLKIQRTQQEDSAVYLCASSPSYEQYFGPGTRLTVT.

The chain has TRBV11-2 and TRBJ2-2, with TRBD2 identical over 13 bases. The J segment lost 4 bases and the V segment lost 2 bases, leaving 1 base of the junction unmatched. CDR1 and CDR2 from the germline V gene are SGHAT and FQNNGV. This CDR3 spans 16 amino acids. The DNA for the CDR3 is TGTGCCAGCAGCTTAAGGACTAGCGGGAGCACCGGGGAGCTGTTTTTT. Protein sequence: CASSLRTSGSTGELFF.

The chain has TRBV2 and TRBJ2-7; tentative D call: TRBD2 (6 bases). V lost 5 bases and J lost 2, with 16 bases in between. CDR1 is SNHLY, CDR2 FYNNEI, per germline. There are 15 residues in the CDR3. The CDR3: CASSYNEGRTYEQYF. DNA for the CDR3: TGTGCCAGCAGTTATAACGAAGGGAGGACCTACGAGCAGTACTTC.

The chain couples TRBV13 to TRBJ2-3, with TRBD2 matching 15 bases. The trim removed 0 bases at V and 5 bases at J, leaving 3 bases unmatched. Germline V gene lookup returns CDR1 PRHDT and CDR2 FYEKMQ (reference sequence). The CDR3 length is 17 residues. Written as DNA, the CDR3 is TGTGCCAGCAGCTTAGGCACGGGACTAGCGGGGGGAGATACGCAGTATTTT. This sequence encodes CASSLGTGLAGGDTQYF. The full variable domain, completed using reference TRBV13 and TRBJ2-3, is AAGVIQSPRHLIKEKRETATLKCYPIPRHDTVYWYQQGPGQDPQFLISFYEKMQSDKGSIPDRFSAQQFSDYHSELNMSSLELGDSALYFCASSLGTGLAGGDTQYFGPGTRLTVL.

The CDR3 DNA is TGCGCCAGCAGCTTGGATAGGCCGACTACTGGCGAGCAGTACTTC. Its translation: CASSLDRPTTGEQYF. The chain recombines TRBV5-1 with TRBJ2-7; a possible D gene is TRBD2 (5 bases). The V gene lost 0 bases and the J gene lost 6 bases, with 16 bases spanning the gap. The V gene's germline CDR1 is SGHRS and CDR2 YFSETQ. The CDR3 runs 15 residues.

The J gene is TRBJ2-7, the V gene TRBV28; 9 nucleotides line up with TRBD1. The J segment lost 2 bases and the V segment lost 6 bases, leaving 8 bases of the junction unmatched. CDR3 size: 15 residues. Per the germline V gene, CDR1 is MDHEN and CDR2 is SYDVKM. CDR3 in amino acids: CASSRQGVNPYEQYF. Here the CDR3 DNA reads TGTGCCAGCAGCAGACAGGGGGTAAACCCCTACGAGCAGTACTTC.

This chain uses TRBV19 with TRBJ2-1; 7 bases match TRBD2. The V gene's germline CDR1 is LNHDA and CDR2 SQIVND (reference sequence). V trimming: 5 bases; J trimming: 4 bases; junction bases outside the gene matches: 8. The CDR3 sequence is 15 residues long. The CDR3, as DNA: TGTGCCAGTAGTGGGGGGACTACCGGATACAATGAGCAGTTCTTC. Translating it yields CASSGGTTGYNEQFF.

The CDR3 protein is CASSHRSGGDRAYEQYF. For the CDR3, the DNA is TGCGCCAGCAGCCACCGTAGCGGGGGGGATCGGGCCTACGAGCAGTACTTC. This chain connects TRBV4-1 to TRBJ2-7, with 11 bases matching TRBD2. The CDR3 is made up of 17 amino acids. Trimming cost V 3 bases and J 2 bases; bases outside gene matches: 9. CDR1 and CDR2 from the germline V gene are MGHRA and YSYEKL.

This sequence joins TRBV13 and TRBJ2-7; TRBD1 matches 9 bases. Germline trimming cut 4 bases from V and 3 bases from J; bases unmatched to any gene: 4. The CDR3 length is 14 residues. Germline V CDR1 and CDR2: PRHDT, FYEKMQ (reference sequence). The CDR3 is CASSWTGDRYEQYF. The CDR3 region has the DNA TGTGCCAGCAGCTGGACAGGGGATCGCTACGAGCAGTACTTC.

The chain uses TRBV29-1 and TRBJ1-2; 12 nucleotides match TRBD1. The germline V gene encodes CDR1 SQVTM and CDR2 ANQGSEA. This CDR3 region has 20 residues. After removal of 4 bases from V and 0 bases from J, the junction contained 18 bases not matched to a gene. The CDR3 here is CSVGTKIRGQGAPPNYGYTF. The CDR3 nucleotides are TGCAGCGTTGGGACCAAGATAAGGGGACAGGGGGCTCCCCCTAACTATGGCTACACCTTC.

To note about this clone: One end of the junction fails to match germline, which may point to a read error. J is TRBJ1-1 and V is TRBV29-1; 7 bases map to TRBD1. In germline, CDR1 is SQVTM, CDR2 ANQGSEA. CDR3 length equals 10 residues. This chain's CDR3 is CSVNDREGIF. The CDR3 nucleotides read TGCAGCGTTAATGACAGGGAAGGTATCTTT.

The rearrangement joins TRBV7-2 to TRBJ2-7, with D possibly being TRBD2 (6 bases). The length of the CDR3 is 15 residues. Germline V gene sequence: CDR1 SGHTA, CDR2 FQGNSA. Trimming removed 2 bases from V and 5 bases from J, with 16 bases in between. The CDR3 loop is CASSLLPAGRHEQYF. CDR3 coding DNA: TGTGCCAGCAGCTTACTCCCGGCAGGGAGGCACGAGCAGTACTTC. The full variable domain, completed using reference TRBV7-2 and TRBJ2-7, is GAGVSQSPSNKVTEKGKDVELRCDPISGHTALYWYRQSLGQGLEFLIYFQGNSAPDKSGLPSDRFSAERTGGSVSTLTIQRTQQEDSAVYLCASSLLPAGRHEQYFGPGTRLTVT.

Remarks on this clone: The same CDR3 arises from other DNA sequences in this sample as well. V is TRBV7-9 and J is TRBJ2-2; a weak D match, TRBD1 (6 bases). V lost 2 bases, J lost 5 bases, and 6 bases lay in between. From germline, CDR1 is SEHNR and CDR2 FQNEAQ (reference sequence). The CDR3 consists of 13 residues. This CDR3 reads CASSLQGTGELFF. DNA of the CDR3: TGTGCCAGCAGCTTACAGGGGACCGGGGAGCTGTTTTTT.

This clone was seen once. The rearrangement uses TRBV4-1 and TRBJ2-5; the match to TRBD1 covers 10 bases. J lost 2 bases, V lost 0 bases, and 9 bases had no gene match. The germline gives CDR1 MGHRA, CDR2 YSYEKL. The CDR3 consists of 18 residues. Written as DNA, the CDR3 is TGCGCCAGCAGCCAAGAGAGCGACAGGGGGCACTTACAAGAGACCCAGTACTTC. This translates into CASSQESDRGHLQETQYF.

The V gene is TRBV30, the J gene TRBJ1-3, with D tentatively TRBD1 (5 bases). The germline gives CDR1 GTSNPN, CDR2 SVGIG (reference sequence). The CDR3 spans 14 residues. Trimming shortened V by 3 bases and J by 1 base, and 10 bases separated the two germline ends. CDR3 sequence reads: CAWSGGGSGNTIYF. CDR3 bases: TGTGCCTGGAGCGGCGGGGGATCTGGAAACACCATATATTTT.

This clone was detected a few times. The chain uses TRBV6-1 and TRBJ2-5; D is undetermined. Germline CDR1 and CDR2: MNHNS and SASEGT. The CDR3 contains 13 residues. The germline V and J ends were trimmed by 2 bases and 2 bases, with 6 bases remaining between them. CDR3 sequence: CASSEIYQETQYF. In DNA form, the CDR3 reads TGTGCCAGCAGTGAAATATATCAAGAGACCCAGTACTTC.

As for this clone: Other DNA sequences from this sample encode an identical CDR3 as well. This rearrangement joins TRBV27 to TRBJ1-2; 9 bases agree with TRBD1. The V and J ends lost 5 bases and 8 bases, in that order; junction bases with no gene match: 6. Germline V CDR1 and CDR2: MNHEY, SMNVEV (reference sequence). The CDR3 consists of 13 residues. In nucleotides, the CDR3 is TGTGCCAGCAGTCTTGACAGGGGGGGAGGCTACACCTTC. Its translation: CASSLDRGGGYTF.

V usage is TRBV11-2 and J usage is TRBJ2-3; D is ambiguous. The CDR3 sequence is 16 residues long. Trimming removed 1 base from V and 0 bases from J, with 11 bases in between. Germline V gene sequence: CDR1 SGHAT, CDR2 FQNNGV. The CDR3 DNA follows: TGTGCCAGCAGCTTAGTGTCAGTTTATAGCACAGATACGCAGTATTTT. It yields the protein CASSLVSVYSTDTQYF. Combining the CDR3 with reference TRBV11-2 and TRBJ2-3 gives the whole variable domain EAGVAQSPRYKIIEKRQSVAFWCNPISGHATLYWYQQILGQGPKLLIQFQNNGVVDDSQLPKDRFSAERLKGVDSTLKIQPAKLEDSAVYLCASSLVSVYSTDTQYFGPGTRLTVL.

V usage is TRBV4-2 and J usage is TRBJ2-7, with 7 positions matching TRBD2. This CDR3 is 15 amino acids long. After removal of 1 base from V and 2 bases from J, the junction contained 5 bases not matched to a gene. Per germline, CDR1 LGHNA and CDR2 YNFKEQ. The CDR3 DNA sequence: TGTGCCAGCAGCCAAGCCACTAGCGTAACCTACGAGCAGTACTTC. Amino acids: CASSQATSVTYEQYF.